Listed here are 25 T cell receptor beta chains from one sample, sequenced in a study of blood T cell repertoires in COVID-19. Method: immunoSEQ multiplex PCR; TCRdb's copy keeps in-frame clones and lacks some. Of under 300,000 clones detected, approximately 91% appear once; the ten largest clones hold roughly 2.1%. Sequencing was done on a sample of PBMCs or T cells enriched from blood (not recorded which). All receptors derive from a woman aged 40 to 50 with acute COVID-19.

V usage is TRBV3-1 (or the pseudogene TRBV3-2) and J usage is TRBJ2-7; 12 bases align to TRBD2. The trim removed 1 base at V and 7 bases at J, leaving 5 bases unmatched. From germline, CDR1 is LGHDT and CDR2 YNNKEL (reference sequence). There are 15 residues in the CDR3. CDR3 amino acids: CASSQGLAGGREQYF. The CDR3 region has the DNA TGTGCCAGCAGCCAAGGTCTAGCGGGAGGGCGGGAGCAGTACTTC.

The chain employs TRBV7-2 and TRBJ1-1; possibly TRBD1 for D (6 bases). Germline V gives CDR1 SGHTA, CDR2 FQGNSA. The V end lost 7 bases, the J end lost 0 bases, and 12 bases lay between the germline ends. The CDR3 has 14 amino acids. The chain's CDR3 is CASTQRGMNTEAFF. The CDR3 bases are TGTGCCAGCACCCAAAGGGGGATGAACACTGAAGCTTTCTTT.

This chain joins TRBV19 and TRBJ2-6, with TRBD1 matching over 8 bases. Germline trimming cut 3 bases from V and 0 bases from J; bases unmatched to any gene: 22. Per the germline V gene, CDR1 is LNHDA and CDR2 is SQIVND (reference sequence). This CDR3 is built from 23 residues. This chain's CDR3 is CASSIRRFSDRVGKSSGANVLTF. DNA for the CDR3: TGTGCCAGTAGTATTCGGCGATTTTCGGACAGGGTCGGAAAAAGCTCTGGGGCCAACGTCCTGACTTTC.

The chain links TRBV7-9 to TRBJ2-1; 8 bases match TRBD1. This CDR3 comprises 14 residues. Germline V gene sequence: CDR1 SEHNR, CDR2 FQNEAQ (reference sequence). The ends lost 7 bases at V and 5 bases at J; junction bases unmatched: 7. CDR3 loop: CASTATGDDNEQFF. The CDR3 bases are TGTGCCAGCACCGCGACAGGGGACGACAATGAGCAGTTCTTC.

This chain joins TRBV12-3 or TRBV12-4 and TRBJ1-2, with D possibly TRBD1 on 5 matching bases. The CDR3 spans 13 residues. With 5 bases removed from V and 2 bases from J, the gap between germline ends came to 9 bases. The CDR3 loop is CASSGGGNYGYTF. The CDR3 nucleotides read TGTGCCAGCAGTGGGGGGGGAAACTATGGCTACACCTTC.

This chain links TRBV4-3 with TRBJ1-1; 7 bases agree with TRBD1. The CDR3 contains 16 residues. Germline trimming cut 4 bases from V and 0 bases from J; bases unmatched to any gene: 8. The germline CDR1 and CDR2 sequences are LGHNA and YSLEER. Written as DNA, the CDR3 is TGCGCCAGCAGCCCAGGACAGGCCGGAGTGAACACTGAAGCTTTCTTT. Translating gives CASSPGQAGVNTEAFF.

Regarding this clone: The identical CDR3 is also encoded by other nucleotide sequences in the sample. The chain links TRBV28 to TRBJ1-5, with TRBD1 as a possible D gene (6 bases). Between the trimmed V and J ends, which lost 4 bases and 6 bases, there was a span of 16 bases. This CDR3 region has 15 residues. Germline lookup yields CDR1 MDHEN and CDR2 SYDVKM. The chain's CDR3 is CASSSAGGAGQPQHF. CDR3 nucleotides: TGTGCCAGCAGTTCGGCTGGGGGCGCGGGTCAGCCCCAGCATTTT.

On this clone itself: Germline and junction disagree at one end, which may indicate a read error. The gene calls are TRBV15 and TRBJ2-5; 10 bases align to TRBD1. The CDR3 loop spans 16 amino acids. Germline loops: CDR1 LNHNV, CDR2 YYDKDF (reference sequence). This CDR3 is CATRRGGTGEQETQYF. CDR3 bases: TGTGCCACCAGAAGAGGGGGGACAGGGGAACAAGAGACCCAGTACTTC.

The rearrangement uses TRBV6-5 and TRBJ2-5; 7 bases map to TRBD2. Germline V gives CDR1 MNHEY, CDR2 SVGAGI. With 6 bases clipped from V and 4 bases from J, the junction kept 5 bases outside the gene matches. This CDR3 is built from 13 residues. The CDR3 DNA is TGTGCCAGCAGGCAGGCGGGGGTAGAGACCCAGTACTTC. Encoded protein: CASRQAGVETQYF.

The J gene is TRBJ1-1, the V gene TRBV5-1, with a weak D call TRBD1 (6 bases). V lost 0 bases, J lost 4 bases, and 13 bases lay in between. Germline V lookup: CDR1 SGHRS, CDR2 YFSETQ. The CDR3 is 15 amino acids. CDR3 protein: CASSLAGGSGTEAFF. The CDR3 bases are TGCGCCAGCAGCTTGGCGGGGGGCTCGGGCACTGAAGCTTTCTTT.

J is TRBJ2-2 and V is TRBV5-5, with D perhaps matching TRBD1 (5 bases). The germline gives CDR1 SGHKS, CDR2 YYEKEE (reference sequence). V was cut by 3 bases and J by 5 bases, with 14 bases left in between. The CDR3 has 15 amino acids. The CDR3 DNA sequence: TGTGCCAGCAGCTCGCAGCAGGGATTTACCGGGGAGCTGTTTTTT. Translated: CASSSQQGFTGELFF.

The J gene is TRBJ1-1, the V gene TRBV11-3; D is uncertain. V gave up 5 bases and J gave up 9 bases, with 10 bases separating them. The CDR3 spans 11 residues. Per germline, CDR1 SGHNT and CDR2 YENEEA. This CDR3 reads CASSTQYQAFF. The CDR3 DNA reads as TGTGCCAGCAGCACACAGTACCAAGCTTTCTTT.

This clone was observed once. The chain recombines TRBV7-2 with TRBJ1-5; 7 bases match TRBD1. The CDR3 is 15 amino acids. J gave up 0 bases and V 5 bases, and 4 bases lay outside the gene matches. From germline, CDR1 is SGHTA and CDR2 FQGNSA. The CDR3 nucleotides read TGTGCCAGCAGCCGGGGACAGAATAGCAATCAGCCCCAGCATTTT. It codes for CASSRGQNSNQPQHF.

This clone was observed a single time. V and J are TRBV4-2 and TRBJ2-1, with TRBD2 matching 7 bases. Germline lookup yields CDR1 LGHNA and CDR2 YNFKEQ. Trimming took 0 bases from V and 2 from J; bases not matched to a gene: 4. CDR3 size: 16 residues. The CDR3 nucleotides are TGTGCCAGCAGCCAAGAGCGACTAGCCCCCTACAATGAGCAGTTCTTC. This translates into CASSQERLAPYNEQFF.

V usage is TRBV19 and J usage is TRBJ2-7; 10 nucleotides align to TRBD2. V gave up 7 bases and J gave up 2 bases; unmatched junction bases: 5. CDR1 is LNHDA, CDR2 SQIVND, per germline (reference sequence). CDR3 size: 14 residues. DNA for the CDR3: TGTGCCAGTACCTCAAGCGGGAGGGCCTACGAGCAGTACTTC. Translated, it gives CASTSSGRAYEQYF. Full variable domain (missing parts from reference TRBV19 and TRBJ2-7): DGGITQSPKYLFRKEGQNVTLSCEQNLNHDAMYWYRQDPGQGLRLIYYSQIVNDFQKGDIAEGYSVSREKKESFPLTVTSAQKNPTAFYLCASTSSGRAYEQYFGPGTRLTVT.

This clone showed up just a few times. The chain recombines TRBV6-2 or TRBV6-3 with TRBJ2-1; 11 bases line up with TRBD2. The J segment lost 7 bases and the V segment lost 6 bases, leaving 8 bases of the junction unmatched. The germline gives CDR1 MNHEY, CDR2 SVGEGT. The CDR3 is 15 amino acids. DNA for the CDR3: TGTGCCAGCAGCTCTATAGCGGGAGGGAAGAATGAGCAGTTCTTC. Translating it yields CASSSIAGGKNEQFF.

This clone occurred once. CDR3 region: CASSRSWGEHNSPLHF. DNA for the CDR3: TGTGCCAGCAGCCGATCGTGGGGGGAGCATAATTCACCCCTCCACTTT. This sequence joins TRBV5-6 and TRBJ1-6, with TRBD1 as a possible D gene (5 bases). CDR1 is SGHDT, CDR2 YYEEEE, per germline. Deletions cut 4 bases from V and 5 bases from J, with 16 bases between. The CDR3 consists of 16 residues.

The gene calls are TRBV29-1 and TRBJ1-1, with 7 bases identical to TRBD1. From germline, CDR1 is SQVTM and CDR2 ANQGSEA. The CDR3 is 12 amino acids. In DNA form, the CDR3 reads TGCAGGGTAGGACAGGTGAACACTGAAGCTTTCTTT. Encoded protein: CRVGQVNTEAFF. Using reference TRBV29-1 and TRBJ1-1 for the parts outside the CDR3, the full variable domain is SAVISQKPSRDICQRGTSLTIQCQVDSQVTMMFWYRQQPGQSLTLIATANQGSEATYESGFVIDKFPISRPNLTFSTLTVSNMSPEDSSIYLCRVGQVNTEAFFGQGTRLTVV.

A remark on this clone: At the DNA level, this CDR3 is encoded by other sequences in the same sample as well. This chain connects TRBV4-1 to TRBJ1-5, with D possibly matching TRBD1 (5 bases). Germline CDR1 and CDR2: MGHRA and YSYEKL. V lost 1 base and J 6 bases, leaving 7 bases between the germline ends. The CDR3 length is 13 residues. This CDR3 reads CASSQVGGQPQHF. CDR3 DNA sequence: TGCGCCAGCAGCCAAGTCGGGGGTCAGCCCCAGCATTTT.

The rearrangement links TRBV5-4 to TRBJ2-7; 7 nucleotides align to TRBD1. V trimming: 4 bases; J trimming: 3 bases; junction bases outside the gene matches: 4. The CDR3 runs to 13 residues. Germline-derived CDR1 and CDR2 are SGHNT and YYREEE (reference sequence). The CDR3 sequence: CASSQTGYYEQYF. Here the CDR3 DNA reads TGTGCCAGCAGCCAGACAGGGTACTACGAGCAGTACTTC.

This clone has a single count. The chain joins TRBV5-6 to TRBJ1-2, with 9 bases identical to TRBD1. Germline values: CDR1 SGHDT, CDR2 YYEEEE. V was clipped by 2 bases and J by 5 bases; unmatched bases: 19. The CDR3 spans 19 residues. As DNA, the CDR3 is TGTGCCAGCAGCTTAACACTCAACACCAGGGACAGGGTAGGATATGGCTACACCTTC. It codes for CASSLTLNTRDRVGYGYTF.

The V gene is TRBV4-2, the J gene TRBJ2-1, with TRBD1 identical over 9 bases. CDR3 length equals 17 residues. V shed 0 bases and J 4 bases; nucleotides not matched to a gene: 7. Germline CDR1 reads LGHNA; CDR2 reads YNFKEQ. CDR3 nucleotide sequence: TGTGCCAGCAGCCAAGATATGACAGGGGGTTTTTACAATGAGCAGTTCTTC. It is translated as CASSQDMTGGFYNEQFF.

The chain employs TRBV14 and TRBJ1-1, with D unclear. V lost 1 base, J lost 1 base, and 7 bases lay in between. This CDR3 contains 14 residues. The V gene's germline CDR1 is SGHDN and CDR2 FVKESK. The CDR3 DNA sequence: TGTGCCAGCAGCCAAGTTCGGGGGAACACTGAAGCTTTCTTT. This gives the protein CASSQVRGNTEAFF.

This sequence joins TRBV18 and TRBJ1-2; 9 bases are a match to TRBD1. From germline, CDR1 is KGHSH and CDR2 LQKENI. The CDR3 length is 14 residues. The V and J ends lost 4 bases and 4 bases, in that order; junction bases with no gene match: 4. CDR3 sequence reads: CASSRDRDVYGYTF. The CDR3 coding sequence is TGTGCCAGCTCACGGGACAGGGACGTCTATGGCTACACCTTC.

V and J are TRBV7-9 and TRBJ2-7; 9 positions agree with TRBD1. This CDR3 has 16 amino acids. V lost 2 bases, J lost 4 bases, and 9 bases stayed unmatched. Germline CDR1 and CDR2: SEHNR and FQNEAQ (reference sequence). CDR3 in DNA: TGTGCCAGCAGCTTATTACCGGGACAGGGTAGTTACGAGCAGTACTTC. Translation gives CASSLLPGQGSYEQYF.